These 9 T cell receptor beta chains were all obtained from the same sample, sequenced in a study of shared clonotypes between healthy human individuals. Some clones are missing from TCRdb's copy, which holds only in-frame ones; the method was immunoSEQ multiplex PCR. The sample has fewer than 1 million clones, 96% seen once. CD45RO-negative, CCR7-positively selected cells formed the naive CD8 fraction, excluding terminally differentiated effector memory CD45RA+ cells. Sequencing used naive CD8+ T cells sorted from blood. These receptors originate from a young man in good health.

The J gene is TRBJ2-7, the V gene TRBV11-3, with 10 bases fitting TRBD1. The germline V gene encodes CDR1 SGHNT and CDR2 YENEEA. Trimming removed 4 bases from V and 7 bases from J; junction bases left unmatched: 13. This CDR3 contains 16 residues. CDR3 sequence (DNA): TGTGCCAGCAGCTCATATACCGGGACAGGGGCTGGTGAGCAGTACTTC. It yields the protein CASSSYTGTGAGEQYF.

CDR3 residues: CASIRTGSDYEQYF. CDR3 sequence (DNA): TGTGCCAGCATTAGGACAGGGTCAGACTACGAGCAGTACTTC. This chain joins TRBV6-1 and TRBJ2-7; 8 nucleotides match TRBD1. In germline, CDR1 is MNHNS, CDR2 SASEGT. V was pared by 7 bases and J by 3 bases, with 8 bases of the junction left unmatched. This CDR3 has 14 amino acids.

CDR3 coding DNA: TGTGCCAGCAGGGACAAACGGCCCCAAGAGACCCAGTACTTC. Its translation is CASRDKRPQETQYF. The rearrangement uses TRBV5-5 and TRBJ2-5; a weak D match, TRBD1 (5 bases). Germline V gene data show CDR1 as SGHKS and CDR2 as YYEKEE (reference sequence). This CDR3 spans 14 amino acids. V was pared by 5 bases and J by 1 base, with 12 bases between.

This sequence joins TRBV7-8 and TRBJ2-3; TRBD2 agrees at 8 bases. CDR1 and CDR2 from the germline V gene are SGHVS and FQNEAQ. There are 17 residues in the CDR3. The ends lost 4 bases at V and 3 bases at J; junction bases unmatched: 12. DNA of the CDR3: TGTGCCAGCAGCTCACAGCTTCCGGGGGGGCTGACAGATACGCAGTATTTT. Amino acids: CASSSQLPGGLTDTQYF.

J is TRBJ1-1 and V is TRBV6-4; no clear D. This CDR3 spans 15 amino acids. Germline CDR1 MRHNA, CDR2 SNTAGT. With 4 bases removed from V and 1 base from J, the gap between germline ends came to 13 bases. The CDR3 DNA follows: TGTGCCAGCAGTGTAGAGGTTCCCCCGAACACTGAAGCTTTCTTT. Amino acids: CASSVEVPPNTEAFF.

V is TRBV7-6 and J is TRBJ2-7, with TRBD1 matching 7 bases. CDR1 and CDR2 from the germline V gene are SGHVS and FNYEAQ. This CDR3 contains 16 residues. Trimming at V came to 4 bases and at J to 1 base, leaving 10 bases not matched to a gene. The CDR3 sequence is CASSSEYGTESYEQYF. Written as DNA, the CDR3 is TGTGCCAGCAGCTCTGAATACGGGACAGAGTCCTACGAGCAGTACTTC.

The chain combines TRBV29-1 with TRBJ2-1, with 7 bases lining up with TRBD2. The V and J ends lost 0 bases and 7 bases, in that order; junction bases with no gene match: 6. Germline V gene data show CDR1 as SQVTM and CDR2 as ANQGSEA. The CDR3 runs to 14 residues. CDR3 bases: TGCAGCGTTGAAGAGGGCGGGAGTACGAATGAGCAGTTCTTC. It encodes CSVEEGGSTNEQFF.

This chain joins TRBV6-5 and TRBJ2-2; D might be TRBD1 (7 bases). The CDR3 covers 16 residues. Germline loops: CDR1 MNHEY, CDR2 SVGAGI. Trimming pared 3 bases from V and 5 bases from J, leaving 16 bases between. CDR3 sequence: CASSYGQEGRTGELFF. The CDR3, as DNA: TGTGCCAGCAGTTATGGACAGGAGGGTAGGACCGGGGAGCTGTTTTTT.

The chain is built from TRBV5-6 and TRBJ2-7; D unclear. Per the germline V gene, CDR1 is SGHDT and CDR2 is YYEEEE. Between the trimmed V and J ends, which lost 0 bases and 0 bases, there was a span of 16 bases. The CDR3 spans 17 residues. The CDR3 reads CASSLVAGDGSSYEQYF. The CDR3, as DNA: TGTGCCAGCAGCTTGGTTGCTGGGGATGGGTCCTCCTACGAGCAGTACTTC.